The 31 T cell receptor beta chains below were found in one sample sequenced in a study of blood T cell repertoires in COVID-19. TCRdb keeps only in-frame clones here, not all; method: immunoSEQ multiplex PCR. The repertoire includes some 490,000 clones, 70% to 90% of them detected once, and 8% to 9.5% sits in the top ten. Sequenced sample: PBMCs or T cells enriched from blood (not recorded which). The receptors shown here come from a woman aged 55-69 years who had recovered from COVID-19.

The J gene is TRBJ2-5, the V gene TRBV25-1, with 13 nucleotides matching TRBD2. V lost 5 bases and J lost 2; bases outside the gene matches: 2. The CDR3 length is 15 residues. Germline V gene data show CDR1 as MGHDK and CDR2 as SYGVNS. CDR3 protein: CASSKGLAGQETQYF. CDR3 nucleotide sequence: TGTGCCAGCAGTAAGGGACTAGCGGGGCAAGAGACCCAGTACTTC.

The chain carries TRBV5-1 and TRBJ2-1, with 10 bases that match TRBD1. This CDR3 region has 15 residues. From germline, CDR1 is SGHRS and CDR2 YFSETQ. The ends lost 0 bases at V and 8 bases at J; junction bases unmatched: 5. In DNA form, the CDR3 reads TGCGCCAGCAGCTTGGCCAGGGGACAGGGGTATGAGCAGTTCTTC. Amino acid sequence: CASSLARGQGYEQFF.

The chain has TRBV30 and TRBJ1-5, with 7 bases fitting TRBD1. The germline gives CDR1 GTSNPN, CDR2 SVGIG (reference sequence). The trim removed 3 bases at V and 3 bases at J, leaving 11 bases unmatched. CDR3 size: 16 residues. DNA for the CDR3: TGTGCCTGGAGACCGGCTGGGACAGCCTCCAATCAGCCCCAGCATTTT. Translation: CAWRPAGTASNQPQHF.

The rearrangement links TRBV5-5 to TRBJ2-1; 8 bases match TRBD2. The V segment lost 1 base and the J segment 4 bases; nucleotides outside the gene matches: 10. This CDR3 region has 17 residues. CDR1 is SGHKS and CDR2 is YYEKEE in the germline V gene (reference sequence). In DNA form, the CDR3 reads TGTGCCAGCAGCTTGACCGGGACCGGGAGGGATTACAATGAGCAGTTCTTC. Translated, it gives CASSLTGTGRDYNEQFF.

A single count supports this clone. V is TRBV5-1 and J is TRBJ1-6; D is uncertain. Between the trimmed V and J ends, which lost 0 bases and 3 bases, there was a span of 7 bases. The CDR3 has 15 amino acids. CDR1 and CDR2 from the germline V gene are SGHRS and YFSETQ. The CDR3 spells CASSLGPYYNSPLHF. In DNA form, the CDR3 reads TGCGCCAGCAGCTTGGGGCCTTACTATAATTCACCCCTCCACTTT. Full variable domain (outside the CDR3, taken from reference TRBV5-1 and TRBJ1-6): KAGVTQTPRYLIKTRGQQVTLSCSPISGHRSVSWYQQTPGQGLQFLFEYFSETQRNKGNFPGRFSGRQFSNSRSEMNVSTLELGDSALYLCASSLGPYYNSPLHFGNGTRLTVT.

The chain recombines TRBV27 with TRBJ2-5; TRBD2 matches at 12 bases. The ends lost 2 bases at V and 2 bases at J; junction bases unmatched: 3. There are 16 residues in the CDR3. Germline values: CDR1 MNHEY, CDR2 SMNVEV (reference sequence). The CDR3 coding sequence is TGTGCCAGCAGTTTAGGGACTAGCGGGCTGCAAGAGACCCAGTACTTC. This translates into CASSLGTSGLQETQYF.

The gene calls are TRBV4-1 and TRBJ1-6; D is ambiguous. The CDR3 extends over 15 amino acids. Trimming shortened V by 1 base and J by 7 bases, and 11 bases separated the two germline ends. Germline V gene sequence: CDR1 MGHRA, CDR2 YSYEKL. The chain's CDR3 is CASSQVSMSNSPLHF. As DNA, the CDR3 is TGCGCCAGCAGCCAAGTTAGCATGTCCAATTCACCCCTCCACTTT.

This clone has a handful of counts. The rearrangement links TRBV15 to TRBJ1-5, with D possibly matching TRBD1 (5 bases). Germline assignment: CDR1 LNHNV and CDR2 YYDKDF (reference sequence). The CDR3 is 16 residues long. Trimming stripped 1 base from V and 1 base from J, with 11 bases between. CDR3 protein: CATSRVGGDSNQPQHF. For the CDR3, the DNA is TGTGCCACCAGCAGAGTGGGAGGGGACAGCAATCAGCCCCAGCATTTT.

This sequence joins TRBV11-2 and TRBJ1-1; D is possibly TRBD1 (5 bases). Germline V gene data show CDR1 as SGHAT and CDR2 as FQNNGV. This CDR3 spans 14 amino acids. V was trimmed by 5 bases and J by 1 base, leaving 11 bases between them. CDR3 region: CASSQGAKNTEAFF. In nucleotides, the CDR3 is TGTGCCAGCAGCCAAGGGGCGAAGAACACTGAAGCTTTCTTT.

This sequence joins TRBV7-2 and TRBJ1-6; 7 positions agree with TRBD1. V shed 2 bases, J shed 9 bases, and the junction held 7 bases outside the gene matches. Germline loops: CDR1 SGHTA, CDR2 FQGNSA. The CDR3 contains 15 residues. CDR3 in DNA: TGTGCCAGCAGCTTACCAGACAGGGCTAGTTCACCCCTCCACTTT. Amino acid sequence: CASSLPDRASSPLHF.

The chain joins TRBV6-5 to TRBJ1-2; the match to TRBD1 covers 10 bases. The V gene's germline CDR1 is MNHEY and CDR2 SVGAGI. After removal of 4 bases from V and 1 base from J, the junction contained 3 bases not matched to a gene. This CDR3 contains 15 residues. The CDR3 spells CASSSTGGLNYGYTF. The CDR3 DNA follows: TGTGCCAGCAGTTCGACAGGGGGCCTTAACTATGGCTACACCTTC.

The sample holds a few counts of this clone. The chain couples TRBV6-5 to TRBJ1-1, with 7 bases aligning to TRBD1. The V gene end was trimmed by 6 bases and the J gene end by 2 bases; junction bases not matched to a gene: 3. The germline CDR1 and CDR2 sequences are MNHEY and SVGAGI. This CDR3 comprises 13 residues. CDR3 in DNA: TGTGCCAGCAGGGGGACAGCCAACACTGAAGCTTTCTTT. Translation gives CASRGTANTEAFF.

The chain employs TRBV2 and TRBJ2-2; TRBD2 matches 8 bases. This CDR3 region has 16 residues. Germline V gene sequence: CDR1 SNHLY, CDR2 FYNNEI. J was trimmed by 5 bases and V by 5 bases; bases with no gene match: 10. CDR3 coding DNA: TGTGCCAGCAGTTGGGGATCGGGAGGGGCGACCGGGGAGCTGTTTTTT. Its translation: CASSWGSGGATGELFF.

The chain uses TRBV18 and TRBJ1-4; no definite D call. Germline V gene data show CDR1 as KGHSH and CDR2 as LQKENI. Trimming removed 3 bases at V and 5 bases at J, with 10 bases between. The CDR3 is 14 residues long. The CDR3 DNA reads TGTGCCAGCTCACCTTCCCCGGGGAATGAAAAACTGTTTTTT. The encoded protein is CASSPSPGNEKLFF.

V gene TRBV25-1 combines with J gene TRBJ2-7, with D tentatively TRBD2 (5 bases). The CDR3 length is 13 residues. Germline CDR1 and CDR2: MGHDK and SYGVNS. Trimming left V 4 bases short and J 2 bases short, with 9 bases between. The CDR3 coding sequence is TGTGCCAGCAGTGGGCCCGGGACCTACGAGCAGTACTTC. Amino acids: CASSGPGTYEQYF.

The V call is TRBV11-2, the J call TRBJ1-3; 11 bases line up with TRBD1. CDR3 length: 19 residues. Germline V CDR1 and CDR2: SGHAT, FQNNGV. Germline trimming cut 1 base from V and 1 base from J; bases unmatched to any gene: 9. Written as DNA, the CDR3 is TGTGCCAGCAGCTTAGTCGTTGCTGGGACAGGGGGTTCTGGAAACACCATATATTTT. Protein product: CASSLVVAGTGGSGNTIYF.

This chain uses TRBV24-1 with TRBJ1-2; 9 bases line up with TRBD1. The V segment lost 3 bases and the J segment 6 bases; nucleotides outside the gene matches: 7. Germline V gene sequence: CDR1 KGHDR, CDR2 SFDVKD. This CDR3 spans 15 amino acids. In nucleotides, the CDR3 is TGTGCCACCAGTGATCCACCGGGACAGGGAGATGGCTACACCTTC. It encodes CATSDPPGQGDGYTF.

The V and J genes are TRBV3-1 (or the pseudogene TRBV3-2) and TRBJ2-4, with 7 bases fitting TRBD2. Trimming at V came to 3 bases and at J to 12 bases, leaving 8 bases not matched to a gene. This CDR3 is 13 amino acids long. CDR1 is LGHDT, CDR2 YNNKEL, per germline (reference sequence). The CDR3 region is CASSQGGGEGQYF. As DNA, the CDR3 is TGTGCCAGCAGCCAGGGGGGAGGGGAAGGTCAGTACTTC.

The chain recombines TRBV27 with TRBJ1-2, with 7 bases matching TRBD1. J was trimmed by 0 bases and V by 5 bases; bases with no gene match: 3. Looked up from germline, CDR1 is MNHEY and CDR2 is SMNVEV (reference sequence). The CDR3 extends over 14 amino acids. CDR3 sequence (DNA): TGTGCCAGCAGTGACAGGGAAGCTAACTATGGCTACACCTTC. As protein: CASSDREANYGYTF.

This chain links TRBV7-6 with TRBJ1-5, with 7 bases identical to TRBD1. Per the germline V gene, CDR1 is SGHVS and CDR2 is FNYEAQ. This CDR3 is built from 16 residues. J was trimmed by 2 bases and V by 1 base; bases with no gene match: 5. The chain's CDR3 is CASSLEGAPGNQPQHF. Here the CDR3 DNA reads TGTGCCAGCAGCTTAGAGGGGGCGCCGGGCAATCAGCCCCAGCATTTT.

This chain links TRBV5-4 with TRBJ1-5, with D possibly matching TRBD1 (5 bases). The CDR3 sequence is 12 residues long. The germline V and J ends were trimmed by 3 bases and 9 bases, with 10 bases remaining between them. CDR1 SGHNT and CDR2 YYREEE come from the germline V gene (reference sequence). The CDR3: CASSSRDGPQHF. The CDR3, as DNA: TGTGCCAGCAGCTCCAGGGATGGGCCCCAGCATTTT.

The J gene is TRBJ2-1, the V gene TRBV5-1, with 12 bases matching TRBD2. The CDR3 totals 15 residues. Germline V gene sequence: CDR1 SGHRS, CDR2 YFSETQ. J lost 7 bases, V lost 2 bases, and 4 bases had no gene match. Here the CDR3 reads CASSLLAGGGNEQFF. As DNA, the CDR3 is TGCGCCAGCAGCTTACTAGCGGGGGGTGGTAATGAGCAGTTCTTC.

The genes are TRBV5-1 and TRBJ2-2; 9 bases agree with TRBD1. The length of the CDR3 is 16 residues. In germline, CDR1 is SGHRS, CDR2 YFSETQ. The V and J ends lost 6 bases and 5 bases, in that order; junction bases with no gene match: 11. CDR3 in amino acids: CASTHPPGQGTGELFF. CDR3 sequence (DNA): TGCGCCAGCACCCATCCACCGGGACAGGGAACCGGGGAGCTGTTTTTT.

V gene TRBV2 combines with J gene TRBJ2-7, with 10 nucleotides matching TRBD2. The CDR3 extends over 15 amino acids. CDR1 and CDR2 from the germline V gene are SNHLY and FYNNEI. V lost 5 bases to trimming and J lost 4 bases; unmatched junction nucleotides: 8. The CDR3 DNA reads as TGTGCCAGCAGTCCCCGTAGCGGGGGGTGGTACGAGCAGTACTTC. Encoded protein: CASSPRSGGWYEQYF. Drawing the rest from reference TRBV2 and TRBJ2-7, the complete variable domain is EPEVTQTPSHQVTQMGQEVILRCVPISNHLYFYWYRQILGQKVEFLVSFYNNEISEKSEIFDDQFSVERPDGSNFTLKIRSTKLEDSAMYFCASSPRSGGWYEQYFGPGTRLTVT.

The rearrangement uses TRBV7-9 and TRBJ1-3, with 8 bases that match TRBD1. This CDR3 has 18 residues. Germline values: CDR1 SEHNR, CDR2 FQNEAQ (reference sequence). J was trimmed by 0 bases and V by 5 bases; bases with no gene match: 12. The CDR3 reads CASSPPGQAPSSGNTIYF. DNA for the CDR3: TGTGCCAGCAGCCCTCCGGGACAGGCACCTTCCTCTGGAAACACCATATATTTT.

The chain is built from TRBV7-2 and TRBJ2-1; TRBD1 aligns across 9 bases. Germline CDR1 reads SGHTA; CDR2 reads FQGNSA. The CDR3 is 16 amino acids. J lost 7 bases, V lost 7 bases, and 14 bases had no gene match. Written as DNA, the CDR3 is TGTGCCAGCACCGGCGACAGGGGGGGAGGCTATAATGAGCAGTTCTTC. Translating gives CASTGDRGGGYNEQFF.

V usage is TRBV28 and J usage is TRBJ1-2; D is ambiguous. Looked up from germline, CDR1 is MDHEN and CDR2 is SYDVKM. The CDR3 loop spans 12 amino acids. V dropped 4 bases and J dropped 5 bases, with 8 bases sitting between them. The CDR3 nucleotides read TGTGCCAGCAGTTGGCCCGGGTATGGCTACACCTTC. Translated, it gives CASSWPGYGYTF.

This clone has just one count. The chain employs TRBV2 and TRBJ1-2; no reliable D call. Germline V gene lookup returns CDR1 SNHLY and CDR2 FYNNEI. V lost 11 bases and J 8 bases, leaving 6 bases between the germline ends. CDR3 length: 8 residues. The CDR3 sequence is CAPGGYTF. The CDR3 DNA sequence: TGTGCCCCGGGGGGCTACACCTTC.

J is TRBJ1-6 and V is TRBV5-1; the D is unclear. Trimming removed 4 bases at V and 0 bases at J, with 11 bases between. The CDR3 has 16 residues. Germline CDR1 reads SGHRS; CDR2 reads YFSETQ. The CDR3 is CASSLWGDSYNSPLHF. In DNA, the CDR3 is TGCGCCAGCAGCCTTTGGGGAGACTCCTATAATTCACCCCTCCACTTT.

This chain links TRBV6-5 with TRBJ2-3, with D possibly being TRBD1 (5 bases). The CDR3 length is 12 residues. Per the germline V gene, CDR1 is MNHEY and CDR2 is SVGAGI. V was pared by 7 bases and J by 5 bases, with 10 bases between. Here the CDR3 reads CASTTRVDTQYF. The CDR3 DNA is TGTGCCAGCACCACCAGGGTAGATACGCAGTATTTT.

This CDR3 reads CASSGPMGGRGSNQPQHF. The CDR3 DNA sequence: TGTGCCAGCAGTGGACCGATGGGGGGTAGGGGCAGCAATCAGCCCCAGCATTTT. V usage is TRBV6-1 and J usage is TRBJ1-5, with TRBD1 as a possible D gene (5 bases). Germline lookup yields CDR1 MNHNS and CDR2 SASEGT. CDR3 length: 18 residues. V was shortened by 4 bases and J by 1 base, with 20 bases between the two germline ends.